This TCR beta chain came from a study of monozygotic twins with cystic fibrosis. Study details: With around 14 PCR cycles, barcoded libraries came from around 2.9 micrograms of fragmented DNA.

To note about this clone: What it binds is not known.

The V end lost 1 base, the J end lost 4 bases, and 10 bases lay between the germline ends. Per the germline V gene, CDR1 is SGHVS and CDR2 is FNYEAQ. The CDR3 runs to 14 residues. Study observations and caveats: In 13 of 16 pairs, V gene usage was closest to the co-twin's. Nucleotide-identical clonotype sharing was significantly higher within monozygotic CF twin pairs than between unrelated CF individuals. In this small cohort, shared CDR3 numbers showed no association with age, concordance or disease severity.

Some clones are missing from TCRdb's copy, which holds only in-frame ones; the method was immunoSEQ multiplex PCR. Of about 16,000 clones in the sample, roughly 96% were seen once. Sequencing used blood. The rearrangement uses TRBV7-6 and TRBJ1-1; a weak D match, TRBD1 (5 bases). The TCR comes from a girl aged 2 to 10 with cystic fibrosis. The chain's CDR3 is CASSLVVGGTEAFF. The CDR3 DNA sequence: TGTGCCAGCAGCTTAGTGGTGGGGGGCACTGAAGCTTTCTTT.